The 21 T cell receptor delta chains listed next were all sequenced from one sample in a study of γδ T cells in repeated Plasmodium falciparum infection. TCRdb processed the multiplex PCR reads again with the CATT caller. The sample contains tens of thousands of delta-chain clones, 0.75% to 1% of which appear only once. Bulk repertoires came from Vgamma9/Vdelta2+ or Vdelta2-negative gammadelta T cells flow-sorted from PBMC. The sample taken for sequencing was gamma-delta T cells from blood. The receptors were sampled from a pool of human donors (malaria-infected and uninfected, not separated).

A word on this clone: The TCRdb protein comes from a much larger clone and disagrees with this DNA's translation at residue 5, likely due to a read error; the protein given here is derived from the DNA. The rearrangement joins TRDV1 to TRDJ1; 10 bases map to TRDD3. Trimming at V came to 4 bases and at J to 2 bases, leaving 16 bases not matched to a gene. The CDR3 length is 19 residues. CDR1 is TSWWSYY and CDR2 is QGS in the germline V gene. CDR3 sequence: CALGGLPYWGMKRTDKLIF. CDR3 DNA sequence: TGTGCTCTTGGGGGACTTCCGTACTGGGGGATGAAACGTACCGATAAACTCATCTTT.

This clone was detected a few times. The translation of this DNA and the TCRdb protein of a much larger clone differ at residue 4, probably owing to a read error; the protein shown here is translated from the DNA. The chain employs TRDV1 and TRDJ1; 13 nucleotides align to TRDD3. This CDR3 spans 19 amino acids. Germline loops: CDR1 TSWWSYY, CDR2 QGS. The CDR3 coding sequence is TGTGCTCTTGTGGAGCATACTGGGGGATACGCTTGGTACACCGATAAACTTATCTTT. It specifies CALVEHTGGYAWYTDKLIF.

In regard to this clone: Only one base separates this from a far larger clonotype, so it likely reflects a read error. Other DNA variants within this sample encode the same CDR3. The rearrangement uses TRDV1 and TRDJ1; 12 nucleotides align to TRDD3. No J segment appears in TCRdb, so it was assigned here by matching the sequence to germline. The CDR3 has 20 amino acids. The germline V gene encodes CDR1 TSWWSYY and CDR2 QGS. The V gene end was trimmed by 5 bases and the J gene end by 4 bases; junction bases not matched to a gene: 20. Here the CDR3 DNA reads TGTGCTCTTGGGATATCCTTCTTCCTGGGGGATACGGTGGGGCTCGATAAACTCATCTTT. It translates to CALGISFFLGDTVGLDKLIF.

To note about this clone: TCRdb's protein, taken from a much larger clone, differs from this DNA's translation at residue 9, likely owing to a read error; the protein displayed comes from the DNA. The genes are TRDV3 and TRDJ1; perhaps D is TRDD2 or TRDD3 (5 bases each). The V gene's germline CDR1 is TVYSNPD and CDR2 GDNSRS (reference sequence). The V and J ends lost 3 bases and 2 bases respectively, with 28 bases between them. The CDR3 contains 18 residues. The CDR3 nucleotides read TGTGCCTTGTGGCCTTCACGCAGGGAATACGCATTTACCGATAAACTCATCTTT. This gives the protein CALWPSRREYAFTDKLIF.

A note on this clone: The TCRdb protein, from a much larger clone, departs from this DNA's translation at residue 4, likely by read error; the protein shown derives from the DNA. The chain has TRDV2 and TRDJ1; 13 nucleotides align to TRDD3. Looked up from germline, CDR1 is GEAIGNYY and CDR2 is EKD. This CDR3 is 22 amino acids long. CDR3 region: CACGTGYWGIRTLPTFSDKLIF. The CDR3 nucleotides read TGTGCCTGTGGCACCGGTTACTGGGGGATACGCACCCTACCGACGTTTTCCGATAAACTCATCTTT.

This clone was recorded a few times. The amino acid sequence in TCRdb belongs to a much larger clone and departs from this DNA's translation at residue 18, likely a sequencing read error; the sequence shown is translated from the DNA. The J gene is TRDJ1, the V gene TRDV1; 9 nucleotides line up with TRDD3. TCRdb gives no J gene; it was assigned here by matching the DNA to germline. There are 22 residues in the CDR3. Germline CDR1 is TSWWSYY and CDR2 is QGS. The CDR3 DNA reads TGTGCTCTTGGGGAACAGGGATTAAAGCGAGGGAGGGGGATACCGTACACCGGTAAACTCATCTTT. Translated: CALGEQGLKRGRGIPYTGKLIF.

The sample holds a few counts of this clone. TCRdb pairs this DNA with a much larger clone's protein that differs at residue 10, likely a read error; the protein shown was translated from the DNA. This chain joins TRDV2 and TRDJ1; D is unclear. As TCRdb names no J gene, one was assigned here on the basis of a DNA match to germline. The CDR3 runs 14 residues. Germline CDR1 GEAIGNYY, CDR2 EKD. CDR3 amino acids: CACDHLDHTNKLIF. CDR3 bases: TGTGCCTGTGACCATCTCGACCACACCAATAAACTCATCTTT.

As concerns this clone: A read error is the likely source, as a far larger clone sits one nucleotide away. Other nucleotide sequences in the sample specify the same CDR3. The V and J genes are TRDV1 and TRDJ1; TRDD3 matches at 12 bases. This CDR3 comprises 17 residues. Germline V gene data show CDR1 as TSWWSYY and CDR2 as QGS. CDR3 sequence (DNA): TGTGCTCTTGGGCTTCCTGCGACTGGGGGATACACCGATAAACTCATCTTC. Translating it yields CALGLPATGGYTDKLIF.

A word on this clone: TCRdb's protein for this DNA is that of a much larger clone and differs from the translation at residue 9, likely a read error; the protein shown is the DNA translation. This sequence joins TRDV1 and TRDJ1, with 7 bases lining up with TRDD3. Per germline, CDR1 TSWWSYY and CDR2 QGS. After removal of 0 bases from V and 2 bases from J, the junction contained 15 bases not matched to a gene. The CDR3 runs to 19 residues. The CDR3 nucleotides read TGTGCTCTTGGGGAACTGTGGGACAGGGGGATTTCGGGAACCGATAAACTCATCTTT. Protein: CALGELWDRGISGTDKLIF.

With regard to this clone: The protein TCRdb gives is from a much larger clone and does not agree with this DNA's translation at residue 15, likely a read error; the protein shown here comes from the DNA. The chain joins TRDV2 to TRDJ1, with 13 bases aligning to TRDD3. Since TCRdb gives no J gene, matching the DNA to germline was used here to assign it. Germline V gene data show CDR1 as GEAIGNYY and CDR2 as EKD. The CDR3 length is 18 residues. The CDR3 sequence is CACDTVLLGDTLTDRLIF. CDR3 DNA: TGTGCCTGTGACACCGTCCTACTGGGGGATACGCTGACCGATAGACTCATCTTT.

Note on this clone: The protein in TCRdb stems from a much larger clone and differs at residue 9 from this DNA's translation, likely a read error; here the protein is translated from the DNA. This chain's CDR3 is CACDHTRQELGDRYTDKLIF. The CDR3 DNA sequence: TGTGCCTGTGATCACACCCGCCAGGAACTGGGGGATCGGTACACCGATAAACTCATCTTT. The V and J genes are TRDV2 and TRDJ1; 10 nucleotides align to TRDD3. TCRdb leaves out the J gene; it was filled in here by matching the DNA to germline. CDR1 is GEAIGNYY, CDR2 EKD, per germline. J gave up 0 bases and V 4 bases, and 19 bases lay outside the gene matches. The CDR3 extends over 20 amino acids.

This clone was seen more than once but under ten times. The TCRdb protein comes from a much larger clone and disagrees with this DNA's translation at residue 10, likely due to a read error; the protein given here is derived from the DNA. V and J are TRDV2 and TRDJ1, with 8 bases aligning to TRDD3. The CDR3 extends over 13 amino acids. Germline CDR1 and CDR2: GEAIGNYY and EKD. V shed 4 bases and J 9 bases; nucleotides not matched to a gene: 9. CDR3: CACDHGIRDELIF. The CDR3 bases are TGTGCCTGTGATCACGGGATACGTGACGAACTCATCTTT.

This clone appeared a few times. The protein held in TCRdb is that of a much larger clone and does not match this DNA's translation at residue 7, likely because of a read error; the protein shown is translated from the DNA. This sequence joins TRDV1 and TRDJ1, with 7 bases aligning to TRDD3. The J gene is not listed in TCRdb, so it was assigned here from a DNA match to germline. The CDR3 has 16 amino acids. Germline V gene sequence: CDR1 TSWWSYY, CDR2 QGS. V was pared by 5 bases and J by 9 bases, with 18 bases of the junction left unmatched. This CDR3 is CALGHNGGWGVRELIF. The DNA for the CDR3 is TGTGCTCTTGGGCACAATGGAGGCTGGGGGGTTAGGGAACTCATCTTT.

This clone was seen only a few times. A far larger clone differs by one base, so this is likely a read error. This chain links TRDV2 with TRDJ2; TRDD3 aligns across 7 bases. Here the J gene was assigned by germline matching of the DNA, as TCRdb has none. This CDR3 region has 17 residues. The V gene's germline CDR1 is GEAIGNYY and CDR2 EKD. CDR3 bases: TGTGCCTGTGACACCGTCGGCGGGGATAAGGAGACAGCGCAACTCTTCTTT. This sequence encodes CACDTVGGDKETAQLFF.

This clone was seen more than once but under ten times. The TCRdb protein, from a much larger clone, departs from this DNA's translation at residue 3, likely by read error; the protein shown derives from the DNA. The chain uses TRDV2 and TRDJ1, with D possibly being TRDD3 (6 bases). The J gene, left out of TCRdb, was set here by checking the DNA against germline. This CDR3 has 17 amino acids. Germline V gene sequence: CDR1 GEAIGNYY, CDR2 EKD. The CDR3 is CARDTAGAGEDTDKLIF. CDR3 bases: TGTGCCCGTGACACCGCAGGTGCGGGGGAAGACACCGATAAACTCATCTTT.

This clone was seen a handful of times. A read error likely explains why the TCRdb protein, taken from a much larger clone, differs from this DNA's translation at residue 12; the protein shown is translated from the DNA. CDR3 nucleotides: TGTGCTCTTGGGGAACTCGCCTTCCCGTATGGTCTGTACACCGATAAACTCATCTTT. Its protein is CALGELAFPYGLYTDKLIF. This chain joins TRDV1 and TRDJ1; possible D gene TRDD2, 6 bases. The J gene comes from matching the DNA to germline here; TCRdb lacks it. The CDR3 has 19 amino acids. V was pared by 0 bases and J by 0 bases, with 20 bases between. The germline V gene has CDR1 TSWWSYY and CDR2 QGS.

This clone has just a few counts. Given a far larger clone just one base away, this is likely a sequencing read error. The sample has other DNA sequences that encode this CDR3 too. This chain connects TRDV1 to TRDJ1, with D possibly TRDD2 on 9 matching bases. Germline matching of the DNA provided the J gene here, since TCRdb leaves it blank. The germline CDR1 and CDR2 sequences are TSWWSYY and QGS. With 1 base removed from V and 7 bases from J, the gap between germline ends came to 37 bases. The CDR3 length is 22 residues. DNA of the CDR3: TGTGCTCTTGGGGAACCCCCTGCCTTCCTACGAGAAGGTTTCTGGGGGACCCTTAAACTCATCTTT. This encodes CALGEPPAFLREGFWGTLKLIF.

This clone was counted ten times or more. Other nucleotide sequences from this sample produce the same CDR3. V and J are TRDV1 and TRDJ1, with 9 bases that match TRDD3. The germline CDR1 and CDR2 sequences are TSWWSYY and QGS. The CDR3 runs 26 residues. J gave up 0 bases and V 2 bases, and 34 bases lay outside the gene matches. The CDR3 region has the DNA TGTGCTCTTGGGGAAACGATCCTAAAGCCGCGACCGGGAGACTGGGGGACCCTGAGGTACACCGATAAACTCATCTTT. This codes for CALGETILKPRPGDWGTLRYTDKLIF.

This clone has only a few counts. The protein held in TCRdb is that of a much larger clone and does not match this DNA's translation at residue 5, likely because of a read error; the protein shown is translated from the DNA. V gene TRDV2 combines with J gene TRDJ1; 11 bases map to TRDD3. As TCRdb names no J gene, one was assigned here on the basis of a DNA match to germline. The CDR3 is 19 residues long. CDR1 and CDR2 from the germline V gene are GEAIGNYY and EKD. The CDR3 sequence: CACDKVMILGDKGADKLIF. In DNA, the CDR3 is TGTGCCTGCGACAAGGTGATGATACTGGGGGATAAGGGTGCCGATAAACTCATCTTT.

This clone is judged medium-sized (0.01 to 0.1%). Other DNA sequences in the sample encode the same CDR3. The chain carries TRDV2 and TRDJ2; 8 bases fit TRDD3. The germline V gene has CDR1 GEAIGNYY and CDR2 EKD. This CDR3 has 20 amino acids. V lost 0 bases and J lost 4; bases outside the gene matches: 18. The CDR3 loop reads CACDTVGTVGDGSGTAQLFF. DNA for the CDR3: TGTGCCTGTGACACCGTCGGCACGGTGGGGGATGGGAGTGGGACAGCACAACTCTTCTTT.

As concerns this clone: The likely explanation is a read error, given a far larger clone one base away. Other nucleotide sequences from this sample produce the same CDR3. J is TRDJ2 and V is TRDV1; no firm D call. No J gene was available from TCRdb, and it was assigned here by a germline match of the DNA. Germline V gives CDR1 TSWWSYY, CDR2 QGS. The V end was cut by 4 bases, the J end by 11 bases, with 32 bases between. This CDR3 has 19 residues. CDR3: CALGGRREHTGCCEAQLFF. CDR3 nucleotide sequence: TGTGCTCTTGGGGGAAGGAGGGAGCATACCGGCTGTTGCGAAGCGCAACTCTTCTTT.